This T cell receptor beta chain was sequenced for a study of CD8+ T cells in alopecia areata. Noted treatment: oral pan-JAK inhibitor, 5-10 mg twice daily. The germline V gene encodes CDR1 MNHNY and CDR2 SVGAGI (reference sequence). The length of the CDR3 is 13 residues. Trimming took off 7 bases at V and 5 bases at J, with 14 bases between the two ends. Following extraction, RNA underwent reverse transcription to cDNA, which served as the sequencing template. Generated by immunoSEQ multiplex PCR, the TCRdb table keeps only in-frame clones and is missing some. The data show a few hundred thousand clones, 35% to 45% seen once. In this sample, this clone turned up a few times.

V is TRBV6-6 and J is TRBJ1-1, with a possible D match to TRBD1 (5 bases). The sample in question was CD4+ T cells sorted from blood, obtained between weeks 30 and 35, from a patient treated with tofacitinib. This clonotype was obtained from a human donor with alopecia areata. For the CDR3, the DNA is TGTGCCAGCACCCTCAGGGAAACGACTGAAGCTTTCTTT. Amino acids: CASTLRETTEAFF.